The T cell receptor (beta chain) described here comes from a study of identical twins. There are a few counts of this clonotype. TCRdb independently ran MiXCR on the 5' RACE reads; one entry per CDR3 protein. The data show roughly 570,000 distinct CDR3 sequences, approximately 9.6% seen once. This sample was also put to use in a study of yellow fever vaccine responses in identical twins.

What was sequenced was PBMCs. The source is a young woman in good health.

The CDR3 protein is CASSYVVQGAKAEQYF. The CDR3 DNA is TGTGCCAGCAGTTACGTGGTACAGGGGGCAAAGGCGGAGCAGTACTTC. The chain links TRBV6-5 to TRBJ2-7; 9 positions match TRBD1. The germline CDR1 and CDR2 sequences are MNHEY and SVGAGI. The CDR3 contains 16 residues. Trimming at V came to 2 bases and at J to 7 bases, leaving 12 bases not matched to a gene.